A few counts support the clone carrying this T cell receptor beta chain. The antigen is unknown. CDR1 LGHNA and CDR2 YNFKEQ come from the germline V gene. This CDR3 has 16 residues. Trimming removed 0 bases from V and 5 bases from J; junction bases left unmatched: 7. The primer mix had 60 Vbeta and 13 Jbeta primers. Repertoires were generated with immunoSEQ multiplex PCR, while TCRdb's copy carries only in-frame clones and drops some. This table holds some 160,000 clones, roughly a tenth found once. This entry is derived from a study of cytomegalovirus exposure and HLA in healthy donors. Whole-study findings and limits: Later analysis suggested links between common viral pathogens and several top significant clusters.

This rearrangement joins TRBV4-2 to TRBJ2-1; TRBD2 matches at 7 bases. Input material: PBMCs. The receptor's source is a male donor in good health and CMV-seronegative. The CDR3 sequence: CASSQDPAGHNNEQFF. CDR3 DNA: TGTGCCAGCAGCCAAGACCCAGCGGGGCACAACAATGAGCAGTTCTTC.